The T cell receptor beta chain under discussion was sequenced for a study of shared clonotypes between healthy human individuals. Study summary: Per donor, three plates held CD4 naive cells, three held CD4 memory, two held CD8 naive and one held CD8 memory.

Some clones are missing from TCRdb's copy, which holds only in-frame ones; the method was immunoSEQ multiplex PCR. The table lists 650,000 to 750,000 clones, about two thirds of them singletons. In regard to this clone: Its target is not known.

Study results and limitations: When naive CD4 clonotypes were compared across a few donors, about 4.9% were shared. The genetic and exposure-history diversity represented was limited by few donors.

Specimen: memory CD4+ T cells sorted from blood. Subset in this sample: CD45RA-negative fraction. The TCR sequence derives from a woman between 25 and 40 years old in good health.

The CDR3 DNA sequence: TGTGCCAGCACCGGGGGGCAAGAGACCCAGTACTTC. Translation gives CASTGGQETQYF. The chain has TRBV28 and TRBJ2-5; 7 nucleotides line up with TRBD2. Losses at the gene ends were 7 bases for V and 2 bases for J; bases not matched to a gene: 1. CDR1 is MDHEN, CDR2 SYDVKM, per germline. The CDR3 extends over 12 amino acids.